What follows describes a single T cell receptor (beta chain). The antigen remains undetermined. V gave up 2 bases and J gave up 5 bases; unmatched junction bases: 7. The germline CDR1 and CDR2 sequences are WSHSY and SAAADI. The CDR3 consists of 15 residues. The data were obtained in a study of cytomegalovirus exposure and HLA in healthy donors. Looking at the study overall: Clustering assigned 81% of the roughly 380 genotyped donors to the Caucasian-associated ancestry cluster.

Study-wide results and limits: Common viral pathogens (according to a later analysis) appeared linked to several of the most significant clusters. Available immune exposure information was restricted to CMV serostatus only. Data from an earlier analysis indicated that most TCR beta V segments were productive either about 87% or about 30% of the time.

Primers included in the PCR were 60 Vbeta and 13 Jbeta primers. Sequencing used immunoSEQ multiplex PCR; TCRdb keeps in-frame clones, though not all of them. This sample's table has tens of thousands of clones. The TCR was taken from a man between 18 and 35 years old in good health and CMV-seropositive. The rearrangement joins TRBV10-2 to TRBJ2-3, with 7 positions matching TRBD2. The sample taken for sequencing was PBMCs. The CDR3 loop reads CASSESAGEVDTQYF. CDR3 coding DNA: TGCGCCAGCAGTGAGAGTGCGGGGGAGGTAGATACGCAGTATTTT.